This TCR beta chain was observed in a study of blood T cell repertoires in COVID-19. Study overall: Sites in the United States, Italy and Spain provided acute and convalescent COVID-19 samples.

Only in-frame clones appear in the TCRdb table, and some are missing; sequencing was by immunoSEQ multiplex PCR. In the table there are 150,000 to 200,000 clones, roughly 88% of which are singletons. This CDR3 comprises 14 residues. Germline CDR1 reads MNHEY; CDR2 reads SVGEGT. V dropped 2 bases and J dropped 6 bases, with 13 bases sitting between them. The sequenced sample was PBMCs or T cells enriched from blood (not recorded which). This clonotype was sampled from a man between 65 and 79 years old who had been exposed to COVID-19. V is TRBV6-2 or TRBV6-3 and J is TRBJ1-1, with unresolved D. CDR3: CASSYGGVGAEAFF. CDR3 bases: TGTGCCAGCAGTTACGGCGGGGTAGGTGCTGAAGCTTTCTTT.